Shown below are 15 T cell receptor beta chains from a single sample sequenced in a study of T cell responses to AZD1222 COVID-19 vaccine. Assay: immunoSEQ multiplex PCR; the TCRdb copy retains only in-frame clones and omits some. The table includes some 200,000 clones, around nine tenths detected once. The sample here was peripheral blood, taken 28 days after the second AZD1222 dose. The receptors here all came from an adult who received the AZD1222 COVID-19 vaccine.

This clone was counted between two and nine times. The chain couples TRBV24-1 to TRBJ2-5, with a weak D call TRBD2 (6 bases). The V end was cut by 7 bases, the J end by 5 bases, with 13 bases between. The CDR3 totals 13 residues. CDR1 KGHDR and CDR2 SFDVKD come from the germline V gene. The CDR3 sequence: CATSSAGRETQYF. The CDR3 DNA reads TGTGCCACCAGCTCCGCAGGGAGGGAGACCCAGTACTTC.

The chain couples TRBV28 to TRBJ1-2; possible D gene TRBD1, 5 bases. The germline gives CDR1 MDHEN, CDR2 SYDVKM. The CDR3 is made up of 14 amino acids. V lost 2 bases and J 4 bases, leaving 11 bases between the germline ends. In DNA form, the CDR3 reads TGTGCCAGCAGTTTAAGCGCCAGGGTCTATGGCTACACCTTC. Translating gives CASSLSARVYGYTF.

The chain employs TRBV12-3 or TRBV12-4 and TRBJ2-5; D gene ambiguous. With 6 bases removed from V and 2 bases from J, the gap between germline ends came to 4 bases. This CDR3 contains 11 residues. The CDR3 bases are TGTGCCAGCAGCCTACAAGAGACCCAGTACTTC. It specifies CASSLQETQYF.

The V and J genes are TRBV28 and TRBJ1-1; D remains unclear. The CDR3 runs to 15 residues. Germline lookup yields CDR1 MDHEN and CDR2 SYDVKM. The V end was cut by 2 bases, the J end by 0 bases, with 10 bases between. The CDR3 coding sequence is TGTGCCAGCAGTTTAAGGCAGTTTATGAACACTGAAGCTTTCTTT. This translates into CASSLRQFMNTEAFF.

J is TRBJ2-7 and V is TRBV6-5, with a tentative D call TRBD2 (6 bases). V was pared by 8 bases and J by 6 bases, with 14 bases between. The V gene's germline CDR1 is MNHEY and CDR2 SVGAGI. CDR3 size: 12 residues. CDR3 loop: CASGREFGEQYF. The CDR3 bases are TGTGCCAGCGGGCGGGAATTCGGCGAGCAGTACTTC.

This clone was seen a few times. This chain links TRBV19 with TRBJ2-3, with a tentative D call TRBD1 (5 bases). The germline V and J ends were trimmed by 6 bases and 5 bases, with 6 bases remaining between them. CDR1 LNHDA and CDR2 SQIVND come from the germline V gene (reference sequence). The CDR3 is 11 amino acids. The CDR3 nucleotides read TGTGCCAGTAGCACAGGAGATACGCAGTATTTT. Amino acids: CASSTGDTQYF.

J is TRBJ2-2 and V is TRBV5-1, with a possible D match to TRBD2 (6 bases). Germline CDR1 reads SGHRS; CDR2 reads YFSETQ. Trimming shortened V by 2 bases and J by 4 bases, and 15 bases separated the two germline ends. This CDR3 contains 16 residues. CDR3 sequence (DNA): TGCGCCAGCAGCTTAGCCATTAGCGGAGGCACCGGGGAGCTGTTTTTT. Protein: CASSLAISGGTGELFF.

The J gene is TRBJ2-3, the V gene TRBV27; D uncertain. V lost 3 bases and J 0 bases, leaving 4 bases between the germline ends. The CDR3 totals 13 residues. Germline V gene data show CDR1 as MNHEY and CDR2 as SMNVEV (reference sequence). The chain's CDR3 is CASSLASTDTQYF. CDR3 in DNA: TGTGCCAGCAGTTTGGCTAGCACAGATACGCAGTATTTT.

Regarding this clone: Other DNA sequences in the same sample also yield this CDR3. The gene calls are TRBV27 and TRBJ1-2; no clear D. Germline CDR1 reads MNHEY; CDR2 reads SMNVEV (reference sequence). The CDR3 spans 13 residues. Trimming left V 3 bases short and J 2 bases short, with 7 bases between. The DNA of the CDR3 is TGTGCCAGCAGTTTTGGGCAGAACTATGGCTACACCTTC. This sequence encodes CASSFGQNYGYTF.

Comments on this clone: At one of its ends the junction is not consistent with the germline gene, which may arise from a read error. The V gene is TRBV7-7, the J gene TRBJ2-7; D is perhaps TRBD1 or TRBD2 (5 bases each). The CDR3 is 15 amino acids. CDR1 is SSHAT and CDR2 is FNYEAQ in the germline V gene (reference sequence). The CDR3 loop is CASSPGTPGPYEQYF. In nucleotides, the CDR3 is TGTGCTAGCAGCCCTGGGACCCCTGGACCCTACGAGCAGTACTTC.

This clone has just one count. In DNA, the CDR3 is TGTGCCAGCAGCTCCCGAGCGGCCGACGTATCGAGCAATCAGCCCCAGCATTTT. The encoded protein is CASSSRAADVSSNQPQHF. The J gene is TRBJ1-5, the V gene TRBV4-2, with no clear D. The V end was cut by 5 bases, the J end by 1 base, with 21 bases between. Looked up from germline, CDR1 is LGHNA and CDR2 is YNFKEQ. This CDR3 has 18 amino acids.

The rearrangement joins TRBV10-3 to TRBJ2-1, with 7 bases lining up with TRBD2. CDR1 is ENHRY, CDR2 SYGVKD, per germline. V trimming: 6 bases; J trimming: 8 bases; junction bases outside the gene matches: 10. The CDR3 has 14 amino acids. The CDR3, as DNA: TGTGCCATCAGGACCCTTGGGGGGGTCGATGAGCAGTTCTTC. Its protein is CAIRTLGGVDEQFF.

The rearrangement links TRBV27 to TRBJ2-2; 8 positions match TRBD2. The CDR3 is made up of 14 amino acids. Trimming took 0 bases from V and 8 from J; bases not matched to a gene: 2. Germline V gives CDR1 MNHEY, CDR2 SMNVEV (reference sequence). CDR3: CASSLSVAGGELFF. The CDR3, as DNA: TGTGCCAGCAGTTTATCGGTAGCGGGAGGGGAGCTGTTTTTT.

The chain recombines TRBV15 with TRBJ1-2; D is unresolved. The germline V gene encodes CDR1 LNHNV and CDR2 YYDKDF (reference sequence). The ends were cut back, 5 bases at V and 5 bases at J, with 9 bases in the middle. This CDR3 contains 12 residues. This CDR3 reads CATSSRDYGYTF. In DNA, the CDR3 is TGTGCCACCAGCTCGAGGGATTATGGCTACACCTTC.

This chain links TRBV9 with TRBJ2-5; 11 bases map to TRBD2. The V segment lost 1 base and the J segment 0 bases; nucleotides outside the gene matches: 2. Germline CDR1 SGDLS, CDR2 YYNGEE. This CDR3 has 16 amino acids. CDR3 in amino acids: CASSVTTSGDQETQYF. The CDR3 DNA reads TGTGCCAGCAGCGTAACGACTAGCGGGGACCAAGAGACCCAGTACTTC.